These 11 T cell receptor beta chains were sequenced from one sample in a study of beta chain features in type 1 diabetes. Study-wide results and caveats: When Type 1 diabetes patients were examined, their TCRB CDR3s proved moderately but significantly shorter in all four CD4+ subsets.

Sequenced material consisted of expressed TCRB transcripts (all of the isolated RNA was reverse transcribed). Profiling relied on immunoSEQ multiplex PCR, and the TCRdb table lists in-frame clones only, not all of them. The data hold 400,000 or so clones, with over 8.5% observed a single time. For these receptors, no antigen is known. Sequencing used central memory CD4+ T cells from blood. These receptors came from a young man with type 1 diabetes.

The chain joins TRBV10-3 to TRBJ1-1; D is perhaps TRBD1 (5 bases). CDR3 size: 14 residues. The germline gives CDR1 ENHRY, CDR2 SYGVKD. Trimming left V 3 bases short and J 10 bases short, with 18 bases between. CDR3 loop: CAISEQTQRTGAFF. CDR3 DNA: TGTGCCATCAGTGAACAGACACAACGAACAGGAGCTTTCTTT.

This clone has a handful of counts. The chain carries TRBV7-9 and TRBJ2-1; D is unresolved. Germline values: CDR1 SEHNR, CDR2 FQNEAQ (reference sequence). The CDR3 consists of 15 residues. V lost 5 bases, J lost 0 bases, and 11 bases lay in between. The CDR3 DNA reads as TGTGCCAGCAGCGCCGACTTGAGCTCCTACAATGAGCAGTTCTTC. Amino acid sequence: CASSADLSSYNEQFF.

The chain employs TRBV5-4 and TRBJ2-1, with a weak D call TRBD2 (5 bases). Germline-derived CDR1 and CDR2 are SGHNT and YYREEE (reference sequence). The ends were cut back, 4 bases at V and 5 bases at J, with 10 bases in the middle. The CDR3 consists of 13 residues. CDR3 coding DNA: TGTGCCAGCAGCGTCACTAGTGACAATGAGCAGTTCTTC. The encoded protein is CASSVTSDNEQFF. Full variable domain (outside the CDR3, taken from reference TRBV5-4 and TRBJ2-1): ETGVTQSPTHLIKTRGQQVTLRCSSQSGHNTVSWYQQALGQGPQFIFQYYREEENGRGNFPPRFSGLQFPNYSSELNVNALELDDSALYLCASSVTSDNEQFFGPGTRLTVL.

On this clone: This may be a read error: a much more frequent sequence differs by one nucleotide. The rearrangement joins TRBV19 to TRBJ1-1; D gene unclear. CDR1 is LNHDA and CDR2 is SQIVND in the germline V gene (reference sequence). Trimming removed 5 bases from V and 4 bases from J, with 11 bases in between. CDR3 length equals 13 residues. The CDR3 sequence is CASSSPLITEAFF. The CDR3 DNA is TGTGCCAGTAGTTCGCCACTGATCACTGAAGCTTTCTTT.

A few counts support this clone. The same CDR3 also results from other DNA sequences found in this sample. CDR3 sequence: CASSLGGLTDTQYF. Here the CDR3 DNA reads TGTGCCAGCAGCTTAGGAGGCCTAACAGATACGCAGTATTTT. The genes are TRBV11-3 and TRBJ2-3, with unresolved D. This CDR3 spans 14 amino acids. Germline V CDR1 and CDR2: SGHNT, YENEEA. V lost 1 base to trimming and J lost 3 bases, with 8 bases between them.

In this sample, this clone turned up many times. The chain has TRBV10-3 and TRBJ2-6; D assignment may be TRBD1 or TRBD2 (5 bases each). The CDR3 contains 18 residues. The germline V gene has CDR1 ENHRY and CDR2 SYGVKD. Trimming took 5 bases from V and 0 from J, leaving 17 bases between them. CDR3 residues: CAISSSQRGPSGANVLTF. The CDR3 DNA sequence: TGTGCCATCAGTTCAAGTCAACGGGGCCCCTCTGGGGCCAACGTCCTGACTTTC.

This clone has just a few counts. The chain couples TRBV20-1 to TRBJ2-4; 10 bases are a match to TRBD2. Germline V gives CDR1 DFQATT, CDR2 SNEGSKA (reference sequence). There are 11 residues in the CDR3. The ends lost 6 bases at V and 16 bases at J; junction bases unmatched: 9. The CDR3: CSAKAGGPNYF. CDR3 nucleotides: TGCAGTGCAAAAGCGGGAGGGCCTAATTACTTC.

The J gene is TRBJ2-5, the V gene TRBV7-9, with unresolved D. The J call may be wrong; the DNA end is better matched by TRBJ2-7. Germline V gene lookup returns CDR1 SEHNR and CDR2 FQNEAQ (reference sequence). CDR3 size: 15 residues. The CDR3 bases are TGTGCCAGCAGCCCTCCGACGGATGGCTCCTACGAGCAGTACTTC. Translating gives CASSPPTDGSYEQYF.

The gene calls are TRBV6-1 and TRBJ2-7; tentatively, D is TRBD2 (5 bases). The CDR3 is 15 amino acids. Trimming pared 5 bases from V and 0 bases from J, leaving 14 bases between. CDR1 is MNHNS, CDR2 SASEGT, per germline. This chain's CDR3 is CASSFLPSGSYEQYF. The CDR3 DNA follows: TGTGCCAGCAGTTTCCTCCCAAGCGGCTCCTACGAGCAGTACTTC.

J is TRBJ1-4 and V is TRBV28; D is ambiguous. This CDR3 region has 12 residues. Germline V gene lookup returns CDR1 MDHEN and CDR2 SYDVKM. V was trimmed by 8 bases and J by 2 bases, leaving 6 bases between them. The CDR3 DNA follows: TGTGCCAGCGAAGGGACTAATGAAAAACTGTTTTTT. Translating gives CASEGTNEKLFF.

This clone showed up just once. The chain uses TRBV6-1 and TRBJ1-5; 8 bases line up with TRBD1. CDR3 length equals 19 residues. After removal of 1 base from V and 1 base from J, the junction contained 12 bases not matched to a gene. CDR1 is MNHNS, CDR2 SASEGT, per germline. DNA for the CDR3: TGTGCCAGCAGTGAAGGGGTAGCAGGGGGCAAGGGAAGCAATCAGCCCCAGCATTTT. Protein sequence: CASSEGVAGGKGSNQPQHF.